The 16 T cell receptor beta chains below come from one sample, sequenced in a study of blood T cell repertoires in COVID-19. The assay was immunoSEQ multiplex PCR, and TCRdb's table has in-frame clones only and misses some. The sample consists of 240,000 or so clones, roughly 86% of them appearing once. Sequencing was done on a sample of peripheral blood. All receptors come from a man of 80 years or more with acute or convalescent COVID-19.

This clone has just one count. The rearrangement joins TRBV7-3 to TRBJ1-1; TRBD1 might be the D (6 bases). This CDR3 spans 13 amino acids. V lost 5 bases to trimming and J lost 1 base, with 8 bases between them. CDR1 is SGHTA, CDR2 FQGTGA, per germline. In nucleotides, the CDR3 is TGTGCCAGCAGCGAACAGGGGAACACTGAAGCTTTCTTT. It translates to CASSEQGNTEAFF.

The genes are TRBV4-3 and TRBJ2-1; the match to TRBD1 covers 9 bases. Trimming took 0 bases from V and 4 from J; bases not matched to a gene: 4. The CDR3 runs to 16 residues. Germline-derived CDR1 and CDR2 are LGHNA and YSLEER. CDR3 protein: CASSQDYGTGYNEQFF. DNA of the CDR3: TGCGCCAGCAGCCAAGATTATGGGACAGGGTACAATGAGCAGTTCTTC.

This chain connects TRBV5-4 to TRBJ2-2, with 8 positions matching TRBD1. Germline CDR1 reads SGHNT; CDR2 reads YYREEE (reference sequence). The ends lost 4 bases at V and 0 bases at J; junction bases unmatched: 8. The CDR3 contains 17 residues. The DNA of the CDR3 is TGTGCCAGCAGCGATCCACGGACAGGGACGAACACCGGGGAGCTGTTTTTT. It specifies CASSDPRTGTNTGELFF. The complete variable domain, with remaining parts taken from reference TRBV5-4 and TRBJ2-2, reads ETGVTQSPTHLIKTRGQQVTLRCSSQSGHNTVSWYQQALGQGPQFIFQYYREEENGRGNFPPRFSGLQFPNYSSELNVNALELDDSALYLCASSDPRTGTNTGELFFGEGSRLTVL.

In DNA form, the CDR3 reads TGTGCCAGCAGGGGGGCTAGCGGGACATTCTACAATGAGCAGTTCTTC. Translating gives CASRGASGTFYNEQFF. The rearrangement links TRBV2 to TRBJ2-1; 9 bases agree with TRBD2. CDR3 length: 16 amino acids. V lost 6 bases to trimming and J lost 3 bases; unmatched junction nucleotides: 9. Per germline, CDR1 SNHLY and CDR2 FYNNEI. Using reference TRBV2 and TRBJ2-1 for the parts outside the CDR3, the full variable domain is EPEVTQTPSHQVTQMGQEVILRCVPISNHLYFYWYRQILGQKVEFLVSFYNNEISEKSEIFDDQFSVERPDGSNFTLKIRSTKLEDSAMYFCASRGASGTFYNEQFFGPGTRLTVL.

The V call is TRBV6-6, the J call TRBJ1-4; the D is unclear. The ends were cut back, 5 bases at V and 5 bases at J, with 18 bases in the middle. CDR1 and CDR2 from the germline V gene are MNHNY and SVGAGI (reference sequence). The CDR3 is 16 residues long. This CDR3 reads CASSPLPRGVNEKLFF. The CDR3, as DNA: TGTGCCAGCAGTCCCCTACCGCGGGGAGTCAATGAAAAACTGTTTTTT.

On this clone: Within the sample, other DNA sequences also encode this same CDR3. The gene calls are TRBV12-3 or TRBV12-4 and TRBJ1-1, with D possibly matching TRBD1 (6 bases). V was trimmed by 7 bases and J by 1 base, leaving 10 bases between them. There are 13 residues in the CDR3. The CDR3, as DNA: TGTGCCAGCACCCTCAGGGGGAACACTGAAGCTTTCTTT. It is translated as CASTLRGNTEAFF.

The chain links TRBV18 to TRBJ1-6; weak D call: TRBD1 (6 bases). The V gene lost 7 bases and the J gene lost 3 bases, with 13 bases spanning the gap. The germline CDR1 and CDR2 sequences are KGHSH and LQKENI. The CDR3 loop spans 15 amino acids. The CDR3: CASWAGARYNSPLHF. In nucleotides, the CDR3 is TGTGCCAGCTGGGCAGGGGCCCGCTATAATTCACCCCTCCACTTT.

The rearrangement joins TRBV11-2 to TRBJ2-6, with 8 bases identical to TRBD1. This CDR3 is 17 amino acids long. The trim removed 5 bases at V and 0 bases at J, leaving 6 bases unmatched. The germline V gene has CDR1 SGHAT and CDR2 FQNNGV. Here the CDR3 DNA reads TGTGCCAGCAGCGGCCGGGACAGGTACTCTGGGGCCAACGTCCTGACTTTC. Residues: CASSGRDRYSGANVLTF.

This chain uses TRBV4-1 with TRBJ2-5; 9 nucleotides agree with TRBD1. V shed 1 base, J shed 2 bases, and the junction held 2 bases outside the gene matches. The V gene's germline CDR1 is MGHRA and CDR2 YSYEKL. This CDR3 contains 15 residues. The CDR3 region has the DNA TGCGCCAGCAGCCAAGGGACAGGGGTGCAAGAGACCCAGTACTTC. Protein product: CASSQGTGVQETQYF.

This chain connects TRBV28 to TRBJ1-2; D call uncertain. Trimming removed 6 bases at V and 8 bases at J, with 25 bases between. The CDR3 loop spans 16 amino acids. The germline V gene has CDR1 MDHEN and CDR2 SYDVKM. This CDR3 is CASSVNPLRGLGGYTF. DNA for the CDR3: TGTGCCAGCAGCGTTAATCCCCTCCGGGGTTTGGGAGGCTACACCTTC.

The chain carries TRBV28 and TRBJ2-1; D might be TRBD1 (5 bases). The V gene lost 4 bases and the J gene lost 2 bases, with 12 bases spanning the gap. CDR1 is MDHEN and CDR2 is SYDVKM in the germline V gene. This CDR3 has 15 residues. The CDR3 sequence is CASSSLQGTYNEQFF. In DNA, the CDR3 is TGTGCCAGCAGTTCCCTGCAGGGCACCTACAATGAGCAGTTCTTC.

This chain connects TRBV6-6 to TRBJ2-6; 8 positions match TRBD2. CDR3 size: 16 residues. The germline gives CDR1 MNHNY, CDR2 SVGAGI (reference sequence). The V gene end was trimmed by 7 bases and the J gene end by 4 bases; junction bases not matched to a gene: 9. The CDR3 DNA reads TGTGCCAGCATCCTTCCGGGGGGGACCGGGGCCAACGTCCTGACTTTC. Its translation: CASILPGGTGANVLTF.

The V gene is TRBV10-3, the J gene TRBJ1-4; D is perhaps TRBD1 (6 bases). Germline lookup yields CDR1 ENHRY and CDR2 SYGVKD. The V and J ends lost 8 bases and 2 bases respectively, with 12 bases between them. The CDR3 has 14 residues. The CDR3 DNA reads TGTGCCATCGGAACAGGGTCGACTAATGAAAAACTGTTTTTT. Translation: CAIGTGSTNEKLFF.

V usage is TRBV28 and J usage is TRBJ1-5; tentative D call: TRBD1 (6 bases). The V and J ends lost 6 bases and 16 bases respectively, with 19 bases between them. The germline V gene encodes CDR1 MDHEN and CDR2 SYDVKM. The CDR3 contains 12 residues. In DNA form, the CDR3 reads TGTGCCAGCAGCCAAAGGGGGAGGGTGAAACATTTT. This translates into CASSQRGRVKHF.

The chain joins TRBV6-5 to TRBJ2-7; 7 nucleotides line up with TRBD1. The CDR3 spans 13 residues. CDR1 is MNHEY, CDR2 SVGAGI, per germline. Trimming cost V 7 bases and J 5 bases; bases outside gene matches: 8. The CDR3 DNA is TGTGCCAGCACGAACAGGGGACAGCACGAGCAGTACTTC. It encodes CASTNRGQHEQYF.

V usage is TRBV2 and J usage is TRBJ2-4; TRBD1 agrees at 8 bases. The germline CDR1 and CDR2 sequences are SNHLY and FYNNEI. V was clipped by 5 bases and J by 2 bases; unmatched bases: 11. This CDR3 spans 17 amino acids. Here the CDR3 DNA reads TGTGCCAGCAGTTCCAGGACAGGGATGGTGACCAAAAACATTCAGTACTTC. It specifies CASSSRTGMVTKNIQYF.